The text below deals with one T cell receptor beta chain. CDR1 is SQVTM, CDR2 ANQGSEA, per germline. The CDR3 has 14 residues. V trimming: 7 bases; J trimming: 2 bases; junction bases outside the gene matches: 6. Per the authors' pipeline: Using reference gene primer amplification, nucleated cell counts were estimated. TCRdb's table, derived via immunoSEQ multiplex PCR, lists solely in-frame clones and lacks some. For V, J and clone size, that table is used; D and trimming come from the DNA. The sample includes roughly 80,000 clones, over 70% of them seen just once. This sample is part of a study of blood T cell repertoires in COVID-19.

This chain joins TRBV29-1 and TRBJ2-3, with 10 bases lining up with TRBD1. The material sequenced was peripheral blood. This TCR was recovered from a woman in her fifties or sixties with acute or convalescent COVID-19. The CDR3 sequence: CSESGTGVTDTQYF. CDR3 DNA sequence: TGCAGCGAGTCCGGGACAGGGGTCACAGATACGCAGTATTTT.